The 21 T cell receptor beta chains below come from one sample, sequenced in a study of T cell repertoires in cytomegalovirus infection. TCRdb re-called the reads with MiXCR, one entry per CDR3 protein. The table has approximately 170,000 distinct CDR3 sequences, 17% seen once. The specimen was CD8+ T cells from PBMCs. The source of these receptors is a human donor in good health (CMV status not recorded). Some clones in this sample may be carry-over from other donors' samples.

The gene calls are TRBV7-9 and TRBJ1-1; D is unclear. There are 13 residues in the CDR3. Germline V gives CDR1 SEHNR, CDR2 FQNEAQ (reference sequence). The CDR3 coding sequence is TGTGCTGAAGTGCGGACGGAGGAGTCTGAAGCTTTCTTT. This sequence encodes CAEVRTEESEAFF.

The chain employs TRBV6-5 and TRBJ1-2; 9 bases map to TRBD1. With 2 bases clipped from V and 7 bases from J, the junction kept 14 bases outside the gene matches. The germline V gene encodes CDR1 MNHEY and CDR2 SVGAGI. The CDR3 contains 17 residues. DNA of the CDR3: TGTGCCAGCAGTTACAGGACAGGGGACCGGATAAAGGGTGGCTACACCTTC. Translation gives CASSYRTGDRIKGGYTF.

This clonotype came up many times. The chain has TRBV7-9 and TRBJ2-3; unclear D gene. The CDR3 extends over 15 amino acids. The germline CDR1 and CDR2 sequences are SEHNR and FQNEAQ (reference sequence). V lost 2 bases to trimming and J lost 2 bases, with 11 bases between them. In nucleotides, the CDR3 is TGTGCCAGCAGCTTAATAGGCCCAGACACAGATACGCAGTATTTT. It specifies CASSLIGPDTDTQYF.

The chain combines TRBV28 with TRBJ2-5; TRBD1 agrees at 9 bases. V gave up 8 bases and J gave up 6 bases; unmatched junction bases: 13. Germline lookup yields CDR1 MDHEN and CDR2 SYDVKM. The CDR3 is made up of 15 amino acids. The CDR3 loop is CASPFRDRAGKTQYF. The CDR3, as DNA: TGTGCCAGCCCCTTTCGGGACAGGGCTGGGAAGACCCAGTACTTC. Full variable domain (rest looked up from reference TRBV28 and TRBJ2-5): DVKVTQSSRYLVKRTGEKVFLECVQDMDHENMFWYRQDPGLGLRLIYFSYDVKMKEKGDIPEGYSVSREKKERFSLILESASTNQTSMYLCASPFRDRAGKTQYFGPGTRLLVL.

A few counts support this clonotype. V and J are TRBV12-3 or TRBV12-4 and TRBJ2-3, with 8 bases that match TRBD2. V lost 8 bases to trimming and J lost 5 bases; unmatched junction nucleotides: 6. The CDR3 spans 13 residues. The CDR3 nucleotides read TGTGCCAGCGGGATTGCGGGAGGAGATACGCAGTATTTT. Translation: CASGIAGGDTQYF.

The chain carries TRBV7-2 and TRBJ2-5; TRBD2 might be the D (5 bases). This CDR3 has 15 amino acids. Germline V lookup: CDR1 SGHTA, CDR2 FQGNSA. Trimming pared 5 bases from V and 3 bases from J, leaving 16 bases between. The CDR3 nucleotides are TGTGCCAGCAGCCGATTGACTAAGAAGGAAGAGACCCAGTACTTC. This codes for CASSRLTKKEETQYF.

The chain links TRBV6-5 to TRBJ1-2; weak D call: TRBD1 (6 bases). Trimming shortened V by 5 bases and J by 4 bases, and 17 bases separated the two germline ends. CDR3 size: 15 residues. CDR1 is MNHEY, CDR2 SVGAGI, per germline. The chain's CDR3 is CASSQETGILYGYTF. The DNA for the CDR3 is TGTGCCAGCAGTCAGGAGACAGGAATTCTCTATGGCTACACCTTC.

There are a few counts of this clonotype. The chain employs TRBV7-2 and TRBJ2-7, with 11 bases identical to TRBD2. CDR3 size: 15 residues. V was pared by 6 bases and J by 0 bases, with 4 bases of the junction left unmatched. Germline values: CDR1 SGHTA, CDR2 FQGNSA. The CDR3 DNA is TGTGCCAGCAGTTTTAGCGGGAGGGCCTCCTACGAGCAGTACGTC. Its translation is CASSFSGRASYEQYV.

This clonotype was seen at least ten times. CDR3 in DNA: TGTGCCAGCAGCGCCCGACAGGGTCTCTACAATGAGCAGTTCTTC. Translation gives CASSARQGLYNEQFF. V is TRBV7-8 and J is TRBJ2-1; TRBD1 aligns across 7 bases. The length of the CDR3 is 15 residues. Germline V gene lookup returns CDR1 SGHVS and CDR2 FQNEAQ. After removal of 5 bases from V and 3 bases from J, the junction contained 7 bases not matched to a gene.

The J gene is TRBJ1-3, the V gene TRBV29-1, with D possibly TRBD1 on 5 matching bases. Trimming left V 4 bases short and J 7 bases short, with 8 bases between. CDR3 size: 11 residues. Per the germline V gene, CDR1 is SQVTM and CDR2 is ANQGSEA. DNA of the CDR3: TGCAGCGTTGCTGAGGGGAACACCATATATTTT. It yields the protein CSVAEGNTIYF.

In its sample, this clonotype was seen a few times. The chain joins TRBV6-4 to TRBJ2-6; 8 nucleotides match TRBD2. The V gene end was trimmed by 5 bases and the J gene end by 2 bases; junction bases not matched to a gene: 5. CDR1 MRHNA and CDR2 SNTAGT come from the germline V gene. The CDR3 runs to 16 residues. The CDR3 loop is CASSPGGGAGANVLTF. The CDR3 DNA reads TGTGCCAGCAGTCCCGGGGGGGGCGCTGGGGCCAACGTCCTGACTTTC.

This sequence joins TRBV11-2 and TRBJ2-7; a possible D gene is TRBD2 (6 bases). Trimming pared 3 bases from V and 3 bases from J, leaving 15 bases between. The CDR3 runs 15 residues. The germline V gene has CDR1 SGHAT and CDR2 FQNNGV. CDR3 in DNA: TGTGCCAGCAGCTTCGCCACTAGCCGCAGCTACGAGCAGTACTTC. Its protein is CASSFATSRSYEQYF. Full variable domain (rest looked up from reference TRBV11-2 and TRBJ2-7): EAGVAQSPRYKIIEKRQSVAFWCNPISGHATLYWYQQILGQGPKLLIQFQNNGVVDDSQLPKDRFSAERLKGVDSTLKIQPAKLEDSAVYLCASSFATSRSYEQYFGPGTRLTVT.

This sequence joins TRBV11-2 and TRBJ2-7; D is ambiguous. Germline-derived CDR1 and CDR2 are SGHAT and FQNNGV. The length of the CDR3 is 16 residues. V was pared by 2 bases and J by 6 bases, with 20 bases between. CDR3 sequence: CASSLKPAGQSAEQYF. CDR3 nucleotide sequence: TGTGCCAGCAGCTTAAAACCCGCCGGGCAATCGGCCGAGCAGTACTTC.

V gene TRBV7-6 combines with J gene TRBJ2-1, with 15 bases identical to TRBD2. The CDR3 length is 16 residues. Germline V gene sequence: CDR1 SGHVS, CDR2 FNYEAQ. Trimming at V came to 5 bases and at J to 7 bases, leaving 6 bases not matched to a gene. The CDR3 DNA sequence: TGTGCCAGCAGCCCTAGGACTAGCGGGAGGGTGAATGAGCAGTTCTTC. It specifies CASSPRTSGRVNEQFF.

V and J are TRBV7-9 and TRBJ1-3, with 7 bases matching TRBD1. V trimming: 0 bases; J trimming: 4 bases; junction bases outside the gene matches: 9. CDR1 SEHNR and CDR2 FQNEAQ come from the germline V gene (reference sequence). This CDR3 contains 17 residues. The CDR3 nucleotides are TGTGCCAGCAGCTTAGCCCGAACAACAGGGGACGGAAACACCATATATTTT. Protein product: CASSLARTTGDGNTIYF.

The chain joins TRBV7-9 to TRBJ2-5, with D maybe TRBD1 (6 bases). The CDR3 covers 14 residues. Germline loops: CDR1 SEHNR, CDR2 FQNEAQ (reference sequence). Trimming took off 1 base at V and 5 bases at J, with 11 bases between the two ends. CDR3 sequence (DNA): TGTGCCAGCAGCTTAGAGGGTCAGGGGGAGACCCAGTACTTC. Translation gives CASSLEGQGETQYF.

To note about this clonotype: The junction differs from germline at one of its ends, possibly a read error. The V call is TRBV28, the J call TRBJ1-6, with TRBD1 matching 9 bases. This CDR3 comprises 13 residues. Germline V gene sequence: CDR1 MDHEN, CDR2 SYDVKM. Here the CDR3 reads CASTPGQGSSLHF. CDR3 DNA: TGTGCCAGCACCCCGGGACAGGGTTCATCCCTCCACTTT. Supplemented by reference TRBV28 and TRBJ1-6, the full variable domain reads DVKVTQSSRYLVKRTGEKVFLECVQDMDHENMFWYRQDPGLGLRLIYFSYDVKMKEKGDIPEGYSVSREKKERFSLILESASTNQTSMYLCASTPGQGSSLHFGNGTRLTVT.

This clonotype appeared a few times. The V and J genes are TRBV7-9 and TRBJ2-2, with 16 positions matching TRBD2. J was trimmed by 6 bases and V by 7 bases; bases with no gene match: 17. The CDR3 is made up of 20 amino acids. CDR1 and CDR2 from the germline V gene are SEHNR and FQNEAQ (reference sequence). The DNA for the CDR3 is TGTGCCAGCACCCCTACCGGGACTAGCGGGGGGGCCGGTACCCCCGGGGAGCTGTTTTTT. Translated: CASTPTGTSGGAGTPGELFF.

For this clonotype: The conserved final phenylalanine or tryptophan is absent from the CDR3, which likely points to a read error. The chain has TRBV11-2 and TRBJ2-1; possible D gene TRBD2, 5 bases. Germline V CDR1 and CDR2: SGHAT, FQNNGV. Trimming took off 1 base at V and 4 bases at J, with 11 bases between the two ends. The CDR3 runs to 15 residues. CDR3 in amino acids: CASSLGRERYNEQFL. Written as DNA, the CDR3 is TGTGCCAGCAGCTTAGGTAGGGAGCGGTACAATGAGCAGTTCTTA.

DNA of the CDR3: TGCAGTGCTAGAGGGGCGCTAGATACCTACAATGAGCAGTTCTTC. It codes for CSARGALDTYNEQFF. This sequence joins TRBV20-1 and TRBJ2-1; D unclear. CDR1 is DFQATT and CDR2 is SNEGSKA in the germline V gene (reference sequence). This CDR3 has 15 residues. V was clipped by 1 base and J by 2 bases, with 12 bases between them.

The chain employs TRBV7-8 and TRBJ1-2; 7 nucleotides agree with TRBD1. Germline CDR1 SGHVS, CDR2 FQNEAQ. The CDR3 extends over 16 amino acids. Germline trimming cut 5 bases from V and 5 bases from J; bases unmatched to any gene: 14. The CDR3 spells CASSHHPEAGGYGYTF. CDR3 nucleotides: TGTGCCAGCAGCCATCACCCCGAAGCAGGGGGATATGGCTACACCTTC.